This T cell receptor (beta chain) was profiled in a study of T cell responses to AZD1222 COVID-19 vaccine. Germline loops: CDR1 ENHRY, CDR2 SYGVKD. The CDR3 extends over 19 amino acids. Trimming shortened V by 3 bases and J by 2 bases, and 20 bases separated the two germline ends. Sequencing used immunoSEQ multiplex PCR; TCRdb keeps in-frame clones, though not all of them. This table has over 90,000 clones, around nine tenths appearing once. Sequenced here: peripheral blood, sampled 28 days after the second AZD1222 dose. The gene calls are TRBV10-3 and TRBJ2-6, with D perhaps TRBD1 (5 bases). This receptor was obtained from an adult who received the AZD1222 COVID-19 vaccine. The CDR3: CAISDPSPTVFTGANVLTF. CDR3 DNA sequence: TGTGCCATCAGTGACCCAAGCCCGACAGTCTTTACTGGGGCCAACGTCCTGACTTTC.